The T cell receptor beta chain under discussion was sequenced for a study of radiotherapy plus CTLA-4 blockade in lung cancer. Assay used: immunoSEQ multiplex PCR; TCRdb lists only in-frame clones, some missing. The table includes roughly 71,000 clones, around 80% detected once. The CDR3 totals 13 residues. Germline V CDR1 and CDR2: SGHRS, YFSETQ. Between the trimmed V and J ends, which lost 6 bases and 0 bases, there was a span of 7 bases. V gene TRBV5-1 combines with J gene TRBJ1-3; no definite D call. The sequence was collected from a human donor with non-small cell lung cancer who had a complete response to radiotherapy plus ipilimumab. The sample consisted of peripheral blood, taken from a patient treated with radiotherapy plus ipilimumab. CDR3 loop: CASTGLSGNTIYF. The CDR3 DNA reads TGCGCCAGCACTGGACTCTCTGGAAACACCATATATTTT. Combining the CDR3 with reference TRBV5-1 and TRBJ1-3 gives the whole variable domain KAGVTQTPRYLIKTRGQQVTLSCSPISGHRSVSWYQQTPGQGLQFLFEYFSETQRNKGNFPGRFSGRQFSNSRSEMNVSTLELGDSALYLCASTGLSGNTIYFGEGSWLTVV.